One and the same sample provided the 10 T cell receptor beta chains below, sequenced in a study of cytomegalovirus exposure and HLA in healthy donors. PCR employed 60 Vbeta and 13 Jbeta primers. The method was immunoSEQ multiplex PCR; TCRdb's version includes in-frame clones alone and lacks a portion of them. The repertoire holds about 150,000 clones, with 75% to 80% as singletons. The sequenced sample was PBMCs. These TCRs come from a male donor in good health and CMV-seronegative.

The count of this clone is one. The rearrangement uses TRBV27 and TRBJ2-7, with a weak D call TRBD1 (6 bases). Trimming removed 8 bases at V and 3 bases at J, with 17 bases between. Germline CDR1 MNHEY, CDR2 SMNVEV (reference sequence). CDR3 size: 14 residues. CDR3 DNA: TGTGCCAGCCGCCCTACAGGGACCATCTACGAGCAGTACTTC. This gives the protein CASRPTGTIYEQYF.

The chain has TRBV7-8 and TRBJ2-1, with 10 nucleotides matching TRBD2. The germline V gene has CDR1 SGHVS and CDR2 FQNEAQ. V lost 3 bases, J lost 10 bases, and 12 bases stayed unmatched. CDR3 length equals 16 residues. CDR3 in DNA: TGTGCCAGCAGCTTTCTCATAGCGGGGGGCCTTAAGGAGCAGTTCTTC. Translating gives CASSFLIAGGLKEQFF.

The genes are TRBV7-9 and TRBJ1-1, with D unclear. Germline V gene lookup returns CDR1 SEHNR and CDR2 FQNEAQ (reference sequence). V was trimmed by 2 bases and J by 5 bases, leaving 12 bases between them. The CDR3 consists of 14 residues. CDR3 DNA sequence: TGTGCCAGCAGCTTACAAGCTCGGGAGACTGAAGCTTTCTTT. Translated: CASSLQARETEAFF. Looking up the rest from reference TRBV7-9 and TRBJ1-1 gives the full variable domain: DTGVSQNPRHKITKRGQNVTFRCDPISEHNRLYWYRQTLGQGPEFLTYFQNEAQLEKSRLLSDRFSAERPKGSFSTLEIQRTEQGDSAMYLCASSLQARETEAFFGQGTRLTVV.

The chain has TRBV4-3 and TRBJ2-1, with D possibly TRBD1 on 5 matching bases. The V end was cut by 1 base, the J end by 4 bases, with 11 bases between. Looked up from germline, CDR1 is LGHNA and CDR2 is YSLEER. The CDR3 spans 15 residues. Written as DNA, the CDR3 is TGCGCCAGCAGCCAAGGCAGGGTTCCGTACAATGAGCAGTTCTTC. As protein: CASSQGRVPYNEQFF.

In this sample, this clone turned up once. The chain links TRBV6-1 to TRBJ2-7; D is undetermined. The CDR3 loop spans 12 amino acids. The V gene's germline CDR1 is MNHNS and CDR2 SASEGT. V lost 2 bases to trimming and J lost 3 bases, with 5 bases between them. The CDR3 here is CASSEQVYEQYF. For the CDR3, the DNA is TGTGCCAGCAGTGAACAGGTCTACGAGCAGTACTTC.

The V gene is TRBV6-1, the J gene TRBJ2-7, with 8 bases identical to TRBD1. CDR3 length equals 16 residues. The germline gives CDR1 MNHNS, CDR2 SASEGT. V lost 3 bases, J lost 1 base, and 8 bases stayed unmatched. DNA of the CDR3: TGTGCCAGCAGTGACCCCCCGGGACAGGTTTCCTACGAGCAGTACTTC. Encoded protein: CASSDPPGQVSYEQYF.

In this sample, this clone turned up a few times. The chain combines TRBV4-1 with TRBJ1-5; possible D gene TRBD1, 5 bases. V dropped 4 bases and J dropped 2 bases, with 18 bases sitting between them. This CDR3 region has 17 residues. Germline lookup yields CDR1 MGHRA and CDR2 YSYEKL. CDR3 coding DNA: TGCGCCAGCAGCCCCGGTACTCAACGGGGGGGCAATCAGCCCCAGCATTTT. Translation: CASSPGTQRGGNQPQHF.

CDR3 in DNA: TGTGCCAGCAGCTTGGAGGGGGGGATGTTGGATGAGCAGTTCTTC. Protein product: CASSLEGGMLDEQFF. This sequence joins TRBV7-2 and TRBJ2-1, with D possibly matching TRBD2 (7 bases). The CDR3 length is 15 residues. The ends were cut back, 3 bases at V and 8 bases at J, with 17 bases in the middle. The germline gives CDR1 SGHTA, CDR2 FQGNSA. The full variable domain, rest sourced from reference TRBV7-2 and TRBJ2-1, is GAGVSQSPSNKVTEKGKDVELRCDPISGHTALYWYRQSLGQGLEFLIYFQGNSAPDKSGLPSDRFSAERTGGSVSTLTIQRTQQEDSAVYLCASSLEGGMLDEQFFGPGTRLTVL.

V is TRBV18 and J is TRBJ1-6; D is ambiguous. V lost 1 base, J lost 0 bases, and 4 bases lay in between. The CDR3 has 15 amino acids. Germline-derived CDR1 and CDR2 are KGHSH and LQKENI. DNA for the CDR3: TGTGCCAGCTCACCACTTAACTCCTATAATTCACCCCTCCACTTT. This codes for CASSPLNSYNSPLHF.

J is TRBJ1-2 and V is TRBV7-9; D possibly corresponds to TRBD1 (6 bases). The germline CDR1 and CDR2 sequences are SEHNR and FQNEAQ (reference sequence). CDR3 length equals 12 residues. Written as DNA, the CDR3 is TGTTCCGGACGACAGGAGGCATATGGCTACACCTTC. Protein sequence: CSGRQEAYGYTF.